This entry lists 5 T cell receptor beta chains sequenced from one sample in a study of beta chain features in type 1 diabetes. Every bit of the isolated RNA underwent reverse transcription, so sequencing read expressed TCRB transcripts. The data were produced by immunoSEQ multiplex PCR, yet TCRdb's version contains in-frame clones alone and is incomplete. The table has 150,000 or so clones, nearly 50% seen once. Input material: Tregs from blood. The receptors were gathered from a man between 18 and 29 years old in good health.

The table lists this clone with a few counts. V usage is TRBV5-1 and J usage is TRBJ1-5; no firm D call. V lost 4 bases and J 8 bases, leaving 16 bases between the germline ends. Per germline, CDR1 SGHRS and CDR2 YFSETQ. CDR3 length equals 14 residues. CDR3 region: CASSVLGSAEPQHF. The CDR3 region has the DNA TGCGCCAGCAGCGTACTCGGCAGCGCGGAGCCCCAGCATTTT.

The chain recombines TRBV7-8 with TRBJ1-4, with D perhaps matching TRBD1 (5 bases). The CDR3 has 15 amino acids. Germline V gene lookup returns CDR1 SGHVS and CDR2 FQNEAQ. V dropped 7 bases and J dropped 11 bases, with 23 bases sitting between them. The CDR3 here is CASTTSGGSAGKLFF. DNA of the CDR3: TGTGCCAGCACCACTTCCGGGGGGTCGGCTGGGAAACTGTTTTTT.

The rearrangement links TRBV7-2 to TRBJ2-3, with D perhaps matching TRBD2 (5 bases). V was trimmed by 0 bases and J by 4 bases, leaving 8 bases between them. The CDR3 contains 14 residues. Germline values: CDR1 SGHTA, CDR2 FQGNSA. The CDR3, as DNA: TGTGCCAGCAGCTTAGCCGGGAATGCAGATACGCAGTATTTT. As protein: CASSLAGNADTQYF.

The rearrangement links TRBV29-1 to TRBJ2-1; TRBD2 matches 8 bases. Per germline, CDR1 SQVTM and CDR2 ANQGSEA. V gave up 4 bases and J gave up 2 bases; unmatched junction bases: 4. This CDR3 is built from 14 residues. This CDR3 reads CSVGAGGAYNEQFF. The DNA for the CDR3 is TGCAGCGTTGGGGCGGGGGGCGCCTACAATGAGCAGTTCTTC.

This clone was counted a few times. The genes are TRBV18 and TRBJ1-5, with D possibly matching TRBD1 (5 bases). Germline CDR1 and CDR2: KGHSH and LQKENI. Trimming removed 0 bases at V and 2 bases at J, with 11 bases between. The CDR3 loop spans 16 amino acids. The CDR3 region is CASSPPEGPRNQPQHF. CDR3 coding DNA: TGTGCCAGCTCACCACCGGAGGGACCGCGCAATCAGCCCCAGCATTTT.